This T cell receptor (beta chain) was captured in a study of PD-L1 blockade in urothelial cancer. Study at large: The median number of T cells present in blood samples was some 140,000.

Sample time point: pretreatment peripheral blood. Each PCR received spiked synthetic TCR analog templates. The data were produced by immunoSEQ multiplex PCR, yet TCRdb's version contains in-frame clones alone and is incomplete. The sample yields around 43,000 clones, nearly 90% seen once. This CDR3 region has 13 residues. Deletions cut 6 bases from V and 4 bases from J, with 13 bases between. From germline, CDR1 is SGHNT and CDR2 YENEEA. Study-wide results and caveats: At 3 weeks on treatment, tumor-associated clones expanded more with durable benefit.

Points on this clone: Its antigen is currently unknown.

This clonotype was sampled from a donor older than 35 with urothelial cancer. The sequencing here drew on PBMCs, taken around atezolizumab (anti-PD-L1) treatment. The gene calls are TRBV11-3 and TRBJ2-7; D gene ambiguous. The CDR3 spells CASRPSADYEQYF. For the CDR3, the DNA is TGTGCCAGCAGACCTTCCGCAGATTACGAGCAGTACTTC. The full variable domain, rest sourced from reference TRBV11-3 and TRBJ2-7, is EAGVVQSPRYKIIEKKQPVAFWCNPISGHNTLYWYLQNLGQGPELLIRYENEEAVDDSQLPKDRFSAERLKGVDSTLKIQPAELGDSAVYLCASRPSADYEQYFGPGTRLTVT.